The 17 T cell receptor beta chains reported below all come from one sample, sequenced in a study of OX40 agonist ivuxolimab in advanced cancers. Some clones are missing from TCRdb's copy, which holds only in-frame ones; the method was immunoSEQ multiplex PCR. The repertoire holds around 94,000 clones, with under 95% as singletons. The sample here was CD4+ or CD8+ T cells sorted from blood, taken in a trial of the OX40 agonist ivuxolimab. These receptors originate from an adult with an advanced solid tumor such as melanoma, head and neck, liver or kidney cancer.

J is TRBJ1-1 and V is TRBV6-5; no clear D. CDR1 is MNHEY, CDR2 SVGAGI, per germline. Trimming left V 4 bases short and J 8 bases short, with 14 bases between. The CDR3 has 13 amino acids. The CDR3: CASSLIGRVEAFF. CDR3 coding DNA: TGTGCCAGCAGTTTAATCGGAAGGGTAGAAGCTTTCTTT.

The J gene is TRBJ2-7, the V gene TRBV2, with TRBD1 matching over 10 bases. From germline, CDR1 is SNHLY and CDR2 FYNNEI. The CDR3 sequence is 14 residues long. After removal of 3 bases from V and 3 bases from J, the junction contained 2 bases not matched to a gene. The CDR3 DNA sequence: TGTGCCAGCAGTGAGGACAGGGGGATCTACGAGCAGTACTTC. Translation gives CASSEDRGIYEQYF.

The rearrangement uses TRBV19 and TRBJ1-5; 8 bases are a match to TRBD1. The junction had 5 bases not matched to a gene; V was cut back by 5 bases and J by 2 bases. CDR1 is LNHDA and CDR2 is SQIVND in the germline V gene (reference sequence). This CDR3 contains 15 residues. CDR3 nucleotides: TGTGCCAGTAGTTCCGGACAGGGAGGCAATCAGCCCCAGCATTTT. It translates to CASSSGQGGNQPQHF.

The chain uses TRBV19 and TRBJ2-3, with D possibly matching TRBD2 (8 bases). V was pared by 1 base and J by 3 bases, with 11 bases between. The germline gives CDR1 LNHDA, CDR2 SQIVND (reference sequence). The CDR3 has 15 amino acids. This CDR3 is CASSIVAGQTDTQYF. The CDR3, as DNA: TGTGCCAGTAGTATAGTAGCGGGACAGACAGATACGCAGTATTTT.

Regarding this clone: The junction shows a germline mismatch at one end, possibly a read error. The rearrangement uses TRBV19 and TRBJ1-1, with TRBD1 identical over 7 bases. The CDR3 extends over 17 amino acids. Germline V lookup: CDR1 LNHDA, CDR2 SQIVND (reference sequence). Written as DNA, the CDR3 is TGTGCCAGTACTATACTGGGAGGGAGACAGGGTGAGGGTGAAGCTTTCTTT. Protein product: CASTILGGRQGEGEAFF.

V is TRBV27 and J is TRBJ1-1; D is unresolved. With 5 bases removed from V and 0 bases from J, the gap between germline ends came to 13 bases. This CDR3 comprises 15 residues. Per germline, CDR1 MNHEY and CDR2 SMNVEV (reference sequence). As DNA, the CDR3 is TGTGCCAGCAGTCCCCGCGGGCACTTGAACACTGAAGCTTTCTTT. Protein: CASSPRGHLNTEAFF.

The V call is TRBV7-2, the J call TRBJ2-3; the D is unclear. The CDR3 has 15 amino acids. Trimming cost V 0 bases and J 2 bases, with 9 bases left between them. Per the germline V gene, CDR1 is SGHTA and CDR2 is FQGNSA. The CDR3 loop is CASSLAGLPTDTQYF. DNA of the CDR3: TGTGCCAGCAGCTTAGCCGGCCTACCCACAGATACGCAGTATTTT.

The CDR3 DNA is TGTGCCAGCAGCACACCCGGGACACTTACCGGGGAGCTGTTTTTT. It translates to CASSTPGTLTGELFF. The gene calls are TRBV28 and TRBJ2-2, with a tentative D call TRBD1 (6 bases). The CDR3 covers 15 residues. Germline CDR1 and CDR2: MDHEN and SYDVKM. V was trimmed by 6 bases and J by 5 bases, leaving 16 bases between them.

The genes are TRBV28 and TRBJ2-3; 8 positions agree with TRBD2. V shed 3 bases and J 3 bases; nucleotides not matched to a gene: 8. Germline CDR1 MDHEN, CDR2 SYDVKM. The CDR3 has 16 residues. CDR3 region: CASSFYGRGVTDTQYF. The CDR3 DNA reads as TGTGCCAGCAGTTTTTACGGGAGGGGCGTGACAGATACGCAGTATTTT.

The chain recombines TRBV7-6 with TRBJ2-2; TRBD1 matches 9 bases. The CDR3 runs 17 residues. Germline values: CDR1 SGHVS, CDR2 FNYEAQ. V gave up 2 bases and J gave up 3 bases; unmatched junction bases: 7. The CDR3 reads CASSLLRDRVYTGELFF. The CDR3 coding sequence is TGTGCCAGCAGCTTACTTCGGGACAGGGTGTACACCGGGGAGCTGTTTTTT.

J is TRBJ2-7 and V is TRBV5-4, with 12 bases lining up with TRBD2. CDR3 length equals 16 residues. J was trimmed by 4 bases and V by 2 bases; bases with no gene match: 7. Germline CDR1 SGHNT, CDR2 YYREEE (reference sequence). The CDR3 protein is CASSLGLAGSLYEQYF. CDR3 coding DNA: TGTGCCAGCAGCTTAGGACTAGCGGGGAGTTTGTACGAGCAGTACTTC.

J is TRBJ2-7 and V is TRBV7-2; TRBD2 matches at 10 bases. Trimming at V came to 5 bases and at J to 4 bases, leaving 8 bases not matched to a gene. This CDR3 spans 15 amino acids. Germline V gives CDR1 SGHTA, CDR2 FQGNSA. The CDR3 nucleotides are TGTGCCAGCAGCCCCCCCACGGGACTAGCGTACGAGCAGTACTTC. It translates to CASSPPTGLAYEQYF.

The chain has TRBV28 and TRBJ1-5; D is possibly TRBD1 (5 bases). V gave up 6 bases and J gave up 0 bases, with 15 bases separating them. The CDR3 runs to 16 residues. Germline-derived CDR1 and CDR2 are MDHEN and SYDVKM. The CDR3 reads CASSFKDTYSNQPQHF. The CDR3 DNA reads TGTGCCAGCAGCTTTAAGGACACCTATAGCAATCAGCCCCAGCATTTT. Full variable domain (outside the CDR3, taken from reference TRBV28 and TRBJ1-5): DVKVTQSSRYLVKRTGEKVFLECVQDMDHENMFWYRQDPGLGLRLIYFSYDVKMKEKGDIPEGYSVSREKKERFSLILESASTNQTSMYLCASSFKDTYSNQPQHFGDGTRLSIL.

This chain connects TRBV7-2 to TRBJ2-5, with 9 bases matching TRBD1. Germline lookup yields CDR1 SGHTA and CDR2 FQGNSA. The CDR3 has 15 amino acids. Losses at the gene ends were 2 bases for V and 5 bases for J; bases not matched to a gene: 6. The CDR3 loop is CASSLTGGEFETQYF. In DNA form, the CDR3 reads TGTGCCAGCAGCTTAACAGGGGGCGAATTTGAGACCCAGTACTTC.

This chain uses TRBV9 with TRBJ1-1, with D perhaps matching TRBD1 (6 bases). Germline-derived CDR1 and CDR2 are SGDLS and YYNGEE. The CDR3 totals 15 residues. V gave up 0 bases and J gave up 6 bases, with 15 bases separating them. CDR3 DNA: TGTGCCAGCAGCGTAGTAGGCAGGGGAGTGTCTGAAGCTTTCTTT. Protein: CASSVVGRGVSEAFF.

The J gene is TRBJ2-1, the V gene TRBV7-2, with no clear D. V was pared by 5 bases and J by 8 bases, with 16 bases between. The CDR3 extends over 14 amino acids. Germline V gene data show CDR1 as SGHTA and CDR2 as FQGNSA. The DNA of the CDR3 is TGTGCCAGCAGCCGAGGTCTGAGCAGCGATGAGCAGTTCTTC. It translates to CASSRGLSSDEQFF.

This clone was found once. The sample has other DNA sequences that encode this CDR3 too. This rearrangement joins TRBV9 to TRBJ2-3; 7 bases line up with TRBD2. The CDR3 runs 15 residues. Germline V CDR1 and CDR2: SGDLS, YYNGEE. The junction had 2 bases not matched to a gene; V was cut back by 1 base and J by 0 bases. This chain's CDR3 is CASSVLAESTDTQYF. The CDR3 DNA follows: TGTGCCAGCAGCGTACTAGCGGAGAGCACAGATACGCAGTATTTT.